The TCR beta chain described here comes from a study of blood T cells in healthy people across ages. In the case of this clonotype: The antigen remains undetermined.

General study findings and limits: As naive T cell percentage varied, TCR beta diversity correlated strongly with it. One million T cells yielded diversity estimates that were considered underestimates.

Through a sample-barcoded 5' primer and a J-beta primer mix, a second PCR was run for roughly 6 to 11 cycles. TCRdb reprocessed the 5' RACE reads with MiXCR, giving one entry per CDR3 protein. The sample contains roughly 700,000 distinct CDR3 sequences, around 25% of which appear only once. The CDR3 runs to 12 residues. CDR1 and CDR2 from the germline V gene are SGHKS and YYEKEE (reference sequence). This same sample was also part of a study on T cells of mothers and their children. This second study notes: RNA that had been extracted went wholly into cDNA synthesis, at 1.5 ug per 15 ul.

The chain employs TRBV5-5 and TRBJ2-5; 7 nucleotides line up with TRBD2. The DNA end is a closer match to TRBJ2-1, so the J assignment may be wrong. The clonotype comes from a boy aged 10-17 years in good health. The sequencing sample was made of blood. The chain's CDR3 is CASRSSGNEQFF. Here the CDR3 DNA reads TGTGCCAGCAGAAGTAGCGGGAATGAGCAGTTCTTC.